This T cell receptor beta chain was documented in a study of blood T cell repertoires in COVID-19. TCRdb's table, derived via immunoSEQ multiplex PCR, lists solely in-frame clones and lacks some. In the table there are approximately 31,000 clones, 80% to 90% of which are singletons. With 0 bases clipped from V and 1 base from J, the junction kept 2 bases outside the gene matches. The CDR3 covers 15 residues. The germline gives CDR1 SGHNT, CDR2 YYREEE (reference sequence). The J gene is TRBJ2-7, the V gene TRBV5-4, with 9 nucleotides matching TRBD1. The source material was peripheral blood. This clonotype was sampled from a man older than 75 with acute or convalescent COVID-19. The CDR3 is CASSLEGQGSYEQYF. The CDR3 bases are TGTGCCAGCAGCTTGGAGGGACAGGGATCCTACGAGCAGTACTTC.